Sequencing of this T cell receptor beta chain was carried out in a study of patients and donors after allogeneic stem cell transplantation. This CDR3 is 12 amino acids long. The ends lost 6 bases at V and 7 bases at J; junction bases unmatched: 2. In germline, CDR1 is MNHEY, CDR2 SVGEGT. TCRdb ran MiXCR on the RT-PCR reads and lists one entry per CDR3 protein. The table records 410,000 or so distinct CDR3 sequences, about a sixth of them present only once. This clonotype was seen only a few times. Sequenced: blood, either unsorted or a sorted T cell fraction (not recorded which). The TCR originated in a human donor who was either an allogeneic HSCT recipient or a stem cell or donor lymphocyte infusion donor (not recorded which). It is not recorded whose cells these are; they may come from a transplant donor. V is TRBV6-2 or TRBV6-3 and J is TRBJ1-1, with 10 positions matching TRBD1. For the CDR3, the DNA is TGTGCCAGCAGCCGGACAGGGGGTGAAGCTTTCTTT. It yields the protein CASSRTGGEAFF.